These 11 T cell receptor beta chains share one sample of origin, sequenced in a study of T cell repertoires in cytomegalovirus infection. One entry per CDR3 protein, called by TCRdb with MiXCR from the reads. The sample consists of about 740,000 distinct CDR3 sequences, 35% to 45% of them appearing once. The material sequenced was PBMCs. All receptors come from a human donor in good health (CMV status not recorded). Some clones in this sample may be carry-over from other donors' samples.

The chain is built from TRBV6-6 and TRBJ2-1, with D possibly TRBD2 on 5 matching bases. V lost 5 bases and J 6 bases, leaving 23 bases between the germline ends. Per germline, CDR1 MNHNY and CDR2 SVGAGI (reference sequence). There are 17 residues in the CDR3. CDR3 loop: CASSDRVRAVVPNEQFF. DNA for the CDR3: TGTGCCAGCAGTGACCGGGTAAGAGCGGTAGTCCCCAATGAGCAGTTCTTC.

The CDR3: CASSFFTGAHQPQHF. CDR3 coding DNA: TGTGCCAGCAGTTTCTTTACAGGGGCTCATCAGCCCCAGCATTTT. The chain employs TRBV28 and TRBJ1-5, with TRBD1 matching 7 bases. The germline V gene encodes CDR1 MDHEN and CDR2 SYDVKM. With V trimmed by 3 bases and J by 5 bases, 7 bases remained unmatched. The CDR3 runs to 15 residues.

This clonotype appeared a few times. This chain connects TRBV24-1 to TRBJ2-5, with D perhaps matching TRBD2 (5 bases). V lost 4 bases, J lost 1 base, and 18 bases lay in between. The CDR3 runs to 17 residues. Germline lookup yields CDR1 KGHDR and CDR2 SFDVKD. The CDR3 sequence is CATSDHRTRAGQETQYF. CDR3 DNA sequence: TGTGCCACCAGTGACCATAGGACTCGAGCCGGCCAAGAGACCCAGTACTTC.

This clonotype was counted only a few times. The chain combines TRBV19 with TRBJ2-1; 7 bases fit TRBD1. The J segment lost 6 bases and the V segment lost 7 bases, leaving 9 bases of the junction unmatched. Germline V gene lookup returns CDR1 LNHDA and CDR2 SQIVND (reference sequence). The CDR3 is made up of 14 amino acids. Here the CDR3 reads CASTLRAGGNEQFF. The CDR3 DNA sequence: TGTGCCAGTACCTTAAGGGCAGGGGGCAATGAGCAGTTCTTC.

The chain is built from TRBV6-6 and TRBJ1-2, with D perhaps TRBD1 (5 bases). The CDR3 has 15 amino acids. V was trimmed by 6 bases and J by 2 bases, leaving 16 bases between them. The germline V gene has CDR1 MNHNY and CDR2 SVGAGI (reference sequence). The CDR3 reads CASSLITGANYGYTF. CDR3 DNA: TGTGCCAGCAGCCTGATAACCGGGGCCAACTATGGCTACACCTTC.

This clonotype was counted only a few times. The chain uses TRBV7-9 and TRBJ1-3, with 8 bases lining up with TRBD1. Germline V lookup: CDR1 SEHNR, CDR2 FQNEAQ (reference sequence). CDR3 length equals 18 residues. With V trimmed by 2 bases and J by 0 bases, 9 bases remained unmatched. The CDR3 nucleotides are TGTGCCAGCAGCTTATGGTCAGGGACAGGAAACTCTGGAAACACCATATATTTT. It encodes CASSLWSGTGNSGNTIYF. The full variable domain, its missing parts supplied by reference TRBV7-9 and TRBJ1-3, is DTGVSQNPRHKITKRGQNVTFRCDPISEHNRLYWYRQTLGQGPEFLTYFQNEAQLEKSRLLSDRFSAERPKGSFSTLEIQRTEQGDSAMYLCASSLWSGTGNSGNTIYFGEGSWLTVV.

The chain recombines TRBV7-4 with TRBJ1-1; D is unclear. The CDR3 has 13 residues. Looked up from germline, CDR1 is SGHVT and CDR2 is SQSDAQ. V shed 5 bases and J shed 3 bases, with 10 bases lying between them. The CDR3 loop reads CASSPDPDTEAFF. The CDR3 bases are TGTGCCAGCAGCCCAGACCCAGACACTGAAGCTTTCTTT.

Remarks on this clonotype: One end of the junction fails to match germline, which may point to a read error. The V call is TRBV27, the J call TRBJ2-7; maybe TRBD1 (7 bases). The CDR3 length is 16 residues. The germline V gene encodes CDR1 MNHEY and CDR2 SMNVEV (reference sequence). CDR3 loop: CARSTAGQKNSYEQYF. The CDR3 coding sequence is TGTGCCCGCAGTACTGCGGGACAGAAGAACTCCTACGAGCAGTACTTC.

The chain has TRBV7-2 and TRBJ2-1; D might be TRBD2 (7 bases). This CDR3 is built from 16 residues. Germline V lookup: CDR1 SGHTA, CDR2 FQGNSA. Trimming cost V 5 bases and J 10 bases, with 24 bases left between them. The CDR3 spells CASSTGPGRGGGEQFF. DNA of the CDR3: TGTGCCAGCAGCACAGGCCCGGGCAGGGGCGGGGGAGAGCAGTTCTTC.

Details on this clonotype: Mismatch with germline at one junction end may stem from a read error. The chain joins TRBV19 to TRBJ2-6, with D unresolved. The CDR3 contains 15 residues. Germline values: CDR1 LNHDA, CDR2 SQIVND (reference sequence). CDR3 amino acids: CAISRPETGANVLTF. DNA of the CDR3: TGTGCCATTAGTCGACCAGAGACTGGGGCCAACGTCCTGACTTTC.

This sequence joins TRBV28 and TRBJ2-5, with D perhaps assigned TRBD1 or TRBD2 (6 bases each). Germline loops: CDR1 MDHEN, CDR2 SYDVKM. This CDR3 region has 15 residues. The V end was cut by 2 bases, the J end by 1 base, with 11 bases between. Here the CDR3 DNA reads TGTGCCAGCAGTTTAGTTGGGGGGCTCCAAGAGACCCAGTACTTC. It specifies CASSLVGGLQETQYF. The variable domain in full, completed from reference TRBV28 and TRBJ2-5, reads DVKVTQSSRYLVKRTGEKVFLECVQDMDHENMFWYRQDPGLGLRLIYFSYDVKMKEKGDIPEGYSVSREKKERFSLILESASTNQTSMYLCASSLVGGLQETQYFGPGTRLLVL.